This TCR beta chain was sequenced in a study of regulatory T cells in long-lasting Graves disease. The time point denotes: persistent/refractory GD, antithyroid drugs over 5 years with positive TRAb. The TCR library was made from RNA that had been extracted from PBMCs in TRIzol. Approximately 9.6-milliliter peripheral blood samples went into EDTA tubes. Building the TCR beta libraries relied on iRepertoire HTBI primers, and CDR3 regions underwent Arm-PCR. TCRdb reprocessed the multiplex PCR reads with MiXCR, giving one entry per CDR3 protein. This repertoire shows more than 300,000 distinct CDR3 sequences, 20% to 25% found once; its top ten account for around 30%. Only one count was recorded for this clonotype. Antigen specificity is unknown. Findings of the study overall: Persistent patients shared more public clonotypes (approximately 2,800) than new patients (approximately 1,000). Having few samples may have compromised the accuracy.

The receptor comes from a woman in her 40s with Graves disease. The sample was peripheral blood mononuclear cells (PBMCs), taken when the disease was refractory, from a patient treated with antithyroid drugs.

CDR3 DNA sequence: TGTGCCAGCCGAAGGGAGAGCTCCTACAATGAGCAGTTCTTC. It codes for CASRRESSYNEQFF. V is TRBV12-3 or TRBV12-4 and J is TRBJ2-1; weak D call: TRBD2 (5 bases). V lost 8 bases and J lost 0, with 11 bases in between. The CDR3 contains 14 residues.